Presented here are 21 T cell receptor beta chains from one specimen sequenced in a study of blood T cells in healthy people across ages. Through a sample-barcoded 5' primer and a J-beta primer mix, a second PCR was run for roughly 7 to 12 cycles. Each CDR3 protein is one row after TCRdb ran MiXCR on the 5' RACE reads. The data hold 750,000 to 850,000 distinct CDR3 sequences, with approximately 25% observed a single time. The data also belong to a second study, concerning T cells of mothers and their children.

The sequenced material came from blood. The receptors here all came from a boy aged 5-17 years in good health.

The V and J genes are TRBV29-1 and TRBJ2-7, with 8 bases identical to TRBD1. Germline values: CDR1 SQVTM, CDR2 ANQGSEA. The CDR3 runs to 14 residues. V shed 2 bases, J shed 3 bases, and the junction held 6 bases outside the gene matches. The CDR3 loop reads CSVETADRGYEQYF. In nucleotides, the CDR3 is TGCAGCGTTGAAACCGCCGACAGGGGCTACGAGCAGTACTTC.

The chain employs TRBV6-1 and TRBJ1-1, with D perhaps TRBD1 (5 bases). Germline V gene lookup returns CDR1 MNHNS and CDR2 SASEGT. V was trimmed by 3 bases and J by 1 base, leaving 9 bases between them. The CDR3 totals 14 residues. CDR3 loop: CASSERTPNTEAFF. The CDR3 region has the DNA TGTGCCAGCAGTGAGCGGACACCGAACACTGAAGCTTTCTTT.

This clonotype was picked up a small number of times. The chain joins TRBV24-1 to TRBJ2-5, with a weak D call TRBD2 (6 bases). This CDR3 spans 13 amino acids. V gave up 9 bases and J gave up 2 bases, with 12 bases separating them. The germline gives CDR1 KGHDR, CDR2 SFDVKD. The CDR3 sequence is CATGKEGQETQYF. In nucleotides, the CDR3 is TGTGCCACCGGGAAGGAGGGGCAAGAGACCCAGTACTTC.

The genes are TRBV12-3 or TRBV12-4 and TRBJ2-3; 8 nucleotides match TRBD1. V was pared by 6 bases and J by 3 bases, with 8 bases of the junction left unmatched. This CDR3 spans 15 amino acids. CDR3 sequence: CASSPDRGRTDTQYF. The CDR3 nucleotides read TGTGCCAGCAGCCCCGACAGGGGTAGGACAGATACGCAGTATTTT.

This clonotype was picked up a small number of times. For the CDR3, the DNA is TGCAGCGTATGGACAGGACCTTCGTACGAGCAGTACTTC. It yields the protein CSVWTGPSYEQYF. V is TRBV29-1 and J is TRBJ2-7, with TRBD1 matching over 7 bases. The germline CDR1 and CDR2 sequences are SQVTM and ANQGSEA. This CDR3 spans 13 amino acids. With 6 bases clipped from V and 4 bases from J, the junction kept 9 bases outside the gene matches.

The chain combines TRBV7-2 with TRBJ2-1; D is unclear. Germline assignment: CDR1 SGHTA and CDR2 FQGNSA. CDR3 length: 16 residues. V was pared by 1 base and J by 7 bases, with 17 bases between. CDR3 region: CASSLVTSFAENEQFF. The CDR3 DNA sequence: TGTGCCAGCAGCTTAGTAACGTCGTTTGCGGAAAATGAGCAGTTCTTC.

Many counts were recorded for this clonotype. The rearrangement links TRBV6-6 to TRBJ2-4; TRBD1 might be the D (6 bases). The CDR3 contains 15 residues. The V end was cut by 8 bases, the J end by 1 base, with 15 bases between. The germline CDR1 and CDR2 sequences are MNHNY and SVGAGI (reference sequence). Here the CDR3 DNA reads TGTGCCAGCCGCTTCATGCAGGGGGCCAAAAACATTCAGTACTTC. It is translated as CASRFMQGAKNIQYF.

This clonotype has more than one count but fewer than ten. The chain recombines TRBV29-1 with TRBJ2-6; D call uncertain. This CDR3 has 13 residues. With 4 bases removed from V and 0 bases from J, the gap between germline ends came to 4 bases. Germline CDR1 reads SQVTM; CDR2 reads ANQGSEA. CDR3 DNA sequence: TGCAGCGTTGCGGGCTCTGGGGCCAACGTCCTGACTTTC. It yields the protein CSVAGSGANVLTF. The variable domain in full, with the rest retrieved from reference TRBV29-1 and TRBJ2-6, is SAVISQKPSRDICQRGTSLTIQCQVDSQVTMMFWYRQQPGQSLTLIATANQGSEATYESGFVIDKFPISRPNLTFSTLTVSNMSPEDSSIYLCSVAGSGANVLTFGAGSRLTVL.

This sequence joins TRBV5-1 and TRBJ2-3, with D perhaps being TRBD1 or TRBD2 (7 bases each). CDR3 size: 16 residues. Per germline, CDR1 SGHRS and CDR2 YFSETQ. V lost 0 bases, J lost 1 base, and 12 bases lay in between. In nucleotides, the CDR3 is TGCGCCAGCAGCTTGGCAGGGGGGGAGGGCACAGATACGCAGTATTTT. As protein: CASSLAGGEGTDTQYF.

The chain carries TRBV24-1 and TRBJ2-3; D unclear. This CDR3 contains 13 residues. V was cut by 3 bases and J by 1 base, with 4 bases left in between. Germline V gene lookup returns CDR1 KGHDR and CDR2 SFDVKD. The CDR3 DNA reads TGTGCCACCAGTGATGTCCGCACAGATACGCAGTATTTT. Residues: CATSDVRTDTQYF.

This sequence joins TRBV7-2 and TRBJ2-1, with 7 bases fitting TRBD2. The ends lost 5 bases at V and 14 bases at J; junction bases unmatched: 18. The germline V gene has CDR1 SGHTA and CDR2 FQGNSA. The CDR3 is made up of 15 amino acids. The CDR3 DNA is TGTGCCAGCAGCCAAGGACTAGGGGTTCACGTAGTGGAGTTCTTC. Translation gives CASSQGLGVHVVEFF.

V and J are TRBV2 and TRBJ2-7; TRBD1 aligns across 8 bases. CDR1 is SNHLY, CDR2 FYNNEI, per germline. V was clipped by 6 bases and J by 0 bases; unmatched bases: 4. CDR3 length: 14 amino acids. The CDR3 DNA sequence: TGTGCCAGCAGAGGACAGGGAATCTCCTACGAGCAGTACTTC. Translating it yields CASRGQGISYEQYF.

This clonotype was found a few times. At one boundary the junction diverges from the germline segment, which might be a read error. The CDR3 reads CARGTANLYGYAF. The CDR3 DNA reads as TGTGCCAGGGGGACAGCGAACTTGTATGGCTACGCCTTC. J is TRBJ1-2 and V is TRBV2; TRBD1 matches 7 bases. The CDR3 contains 13 residues. Germline CDR1 SNHLY, CDR2 FYNNEI.

This clonotype was detected once. This chain connects TRBV7-2 to TRBJ2-6, with 8 bases lining up with TRBD1. The V and J ends lost 1 base and 1 base, in that order; junction bases with no gene match: 12. This CDR3 has 20 amino acids. In germline, CDR1 is SGHTA, CDR2 FQGNSA. CDR3 DNA: TGTGCCAGCAGCTTAGGGGGGCCGGGGACAGGCTATTCTGGGGCCAACGTCCTGACTTTC. Residues: CASSLGGPGTGYSGANVLTF.

The chain uses TRBV27 and TRBJ1-4; no clear D. Germline lookup yields CDR1 MNHEY and CDR2 SMNVEV (reference sequence). V lost 5 bases and J 0 bases, leaving 10 bases between the germline ends. The CDR3 spans 15 residues. The CDR3 nucleotides read TGTGCCAGCAGTCCCGGAGTTGCAACTAATGAAAAACTGTTTTTT. The encoded protein is CASSPGVATNEKLFF.

This clonotype was observed a handful of times. The chain couples TRBV6-5 to TRBJ2-7; 8 nucleotides line up with TRBD2. The germline V gene has CDR1 MNHEY and CDR2 SVGAGI. V trimming: 2 bases; J trimming: 2 bases; junction bases outside the gene matches: 2. This CDR3 is 14 amino acids long. DNA for the CDR3: TGTGCCAGCAGTTACCAGCGGGGGACCTACGAGCAGTACTTC. This gives the protein CASSYQRGTYEQYF.

This clonotype was counted a few times. The chain joins TRBV11-2 to TRBJ2-2; TRBD1 aligns across 9 bases. V dropped 5 bases and J dropped 1; count of bases not matched to a gene: 8. The CDR3 has 17 amino acids. Germline V gene sequence: CDR1 SGHAT, CDR2 FQNNGV. CDR3 in amino acids: CASSTSGTGLNTGELFF. CDR3 sequence (DNA): TGTGCCAGCAGCACCTCCGGGACAGGGTTGAACACCGGGGAGCTGTTTTTT.

This rearrangement joins TRBV28 to TRBJ2-7, with D possibly matching TRBD2 (6 bases). The CDR3 contains 11 residues. Trimming took 6 bases from V and 6 from J, leaving 9 bases between them. Germline V gene sequence: CDR1 MDHEN, CDR2 SYDVKM. The CDR3 reads CASRGGAEQYF. DNA for the CDR3: TGTGCCAGCAGGGGGGGAGCCGAGCAGTACTTC.

This clonotype has ten or more counts. The V gene is TRBV7-8, the J gene TRBJ1-1, with D unclear. The CDR3 covers 14 residues. Germline V gene sequence: CDR1 SGHVS, CDR2 FQNEAQ. V lost 1 base, J lost 0 bases, and 6 bases lay in between. This CDR3 reads CASSLGPVNTEAFF. CDR3 sequence (DNA): TGTGCCAGCAGCTTAGGCCCCGTGAACACTGAAGCTTTCTTT.

There are a few counts of this clonotype. CDR3 DNA sequence: TGTGCCAGCAGCGTGACGGACAGGGGCCGAAAACACTATGGCTACACCTTC. This sequence encodes CASSVTDRGRKHYGYTF. The V gene is TRBV9, the J gene TRBJ1-2; 9 bases are shared with TRBD1. Germline CDR1 and CDR2: SGDLS and YYNGEE. The CDR3 consists of 17 residues. V lost 2 bases and J lost 3; bases outside the gene matches: 11.

CDR3 region: CASKAGGRYNEQFF. As DNA, the CDR3 is TGTGCCAGCAAGGCGGGGGGGAGGTACAATGAGCAGTTCTTC. The J gene is TRBJ2-1, the V gene TRBV7-9; 9 bases map to TRBD2. The CDR3 consists of 14 residues. J was trimmed by 4 bases and V by 7 bases; bases with no gene match: 5. Germline values: CDR1 SEHNR, CDR2 FQNEAQ (reference sequence).